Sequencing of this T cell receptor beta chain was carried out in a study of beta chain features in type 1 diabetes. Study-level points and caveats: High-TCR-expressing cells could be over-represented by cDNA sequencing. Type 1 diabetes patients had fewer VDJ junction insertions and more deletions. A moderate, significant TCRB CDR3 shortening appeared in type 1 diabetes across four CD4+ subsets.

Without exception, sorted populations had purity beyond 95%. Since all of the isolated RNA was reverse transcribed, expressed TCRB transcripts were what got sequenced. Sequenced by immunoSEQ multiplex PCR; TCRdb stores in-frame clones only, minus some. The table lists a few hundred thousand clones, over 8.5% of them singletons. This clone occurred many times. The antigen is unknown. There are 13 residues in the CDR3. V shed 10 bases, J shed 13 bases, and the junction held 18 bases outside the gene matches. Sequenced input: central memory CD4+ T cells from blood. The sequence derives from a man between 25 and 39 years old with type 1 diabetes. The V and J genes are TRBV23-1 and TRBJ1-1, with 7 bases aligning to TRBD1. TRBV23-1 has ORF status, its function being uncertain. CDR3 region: CAIPTGQCERIFF. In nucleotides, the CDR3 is TGCGCCATCCCTACGGGACAGTGTGAACGGATTTTCTTT.